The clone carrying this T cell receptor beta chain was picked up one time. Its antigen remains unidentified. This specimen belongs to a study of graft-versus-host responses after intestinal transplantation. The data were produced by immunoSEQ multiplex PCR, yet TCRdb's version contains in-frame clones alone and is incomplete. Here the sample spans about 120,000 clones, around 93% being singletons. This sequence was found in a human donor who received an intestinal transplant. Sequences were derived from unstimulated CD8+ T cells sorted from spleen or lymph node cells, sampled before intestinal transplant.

CDR3 bases: TGTGCCAGCAGCTTTCCTGAGCAGTTCTTC. Residues: CASSFPEQFF. This sequence joins TRBV7-9 and TRBJ2-1; D ambiguous. V was pared by 3 bases and J by 9 bases, with 3 bases between. CDR3 size: 10 residues. Germline CDR1 is SEHNR and CDR2 is FQNEAQ (reference sequence).